This T cell receptor (beta chain) is from a study of T cell repertoires in MIS-A myocarditis (dated by TCRdb to the early 2020s). TCRbeta CDR3 regions were amplified by the immunoSEQ bias-controlled multiplex PCR and were subjected to high-throughput sequencing. In the original analysis: CDR3 sequences were collapsed and filtered by the immunoSEQ vendor pipeline to quantify abundance and frequency of each unique TCRbeta CDR3. Using a 90% global sequence identity threshold, CD-HIT clustered dominant CDR3 amino acid sequences together with SARS-CoV-2-specific ImmuneCODE TCRbeta sequences. Clones were classed as hyperexpanded at frequencies of 0.1 to 1 and as large at frequencies of 0.01 to 0.1. MiXCR was used to confirm CDR3 amino acid sequences and V and J gene assignments of dominant clones. The R stringdist package was used to compute Levenshtein distances between the patient clonotypes and the ImmuneCODE hits. The source is immuneACCESS, and TCRdb retained only in-frame sequences with V and J called. Part of the clones is not carried over; for the studies checked, unresolved V genes explain less than half of this, and the remainder is unexplained. V and J calls and clone size follow that table, whereas D and trimming were derived from the DNA. Here the sample has more than 6,000 clones; under 85% occur a single time. 15% to 20% of the sample belongs to the ten largest clones.

At the junction V is shortened by 10 bases and J by 0 bases, with 12 bases in between. CDR1 is given as SGHAT and CDR2 as FQNNGV, both from the germline V gene. Measured from the cysteine to the phenylalanine, the CDR3 is 13 residues long. The DNA shown is the 39-base CDR3, in frame from base 1. The QIAamp DNA FFPE kit was used to extract genomic DNA from formalin-fixed paraffin-embedded autopsy tissue. A note on this clone: Its recognized antigen is unknown. Base qualities are not recorded, but no much larger clone differs from it by a single base.

The rearranged segments are TRBV11-2 and TRBJ1-1, with the identity of the D gene unclear. The sequencing sample was made of right inferior lung lobe tissue obtained at autopsy. The TCR sequence derives from a young man with fulminant myocarditis from multisystem inflammatory syndrome in adults (MIS-A) after COVID-19. In nucleotide form, the sequence is TGTGCCACCACCCTCCGGCTGAACACTGAAGCTTTCTTT. This is translated as CATTLRLNTEAFF.